What follows are 26 T cell receptor beta chains derived from one specimen sequenced in a study of T cell responses to AZD1222 COVID-19 vaccine listed by TCRdb under 2021. Libraries were constructed by the immunoSEQ multiplex PCR assay. TCRdb obtained this table from immuneACCESS and retained in-frame rearrangements with V and J assigned. These tables miss some clones; where compared with another copy, unresolved V genes account for less than half of the shortfall, and the remainder is unexplained. For this sample the table gives around 100,000 clones, of which 90% were detected only once. Of the sample, almost 8.5% falls within the top ten clones. The time point label on this specimen signifies: baseline before first vaccination. Sequenced here: peripheral blood, sampled on day 0 of AZD1222 vaccination. These receptors all come from an adult in good health.

The chain has TRBV7-3 and TRBJ2-7; D remains unclear. Germline loops: CDR1 SGHTA, CDR2 FQGTGA. This CDR3 is 15 amino acids long. Deletions cut 2 bases from V and 1 base from J, with 12 bases between. Here the CDR3 DNA reads TGTGCCAGCAGCTTAGAGGATGTGCCTTCCTACGAGCAGTACTTC. This encodes CASSLEDVPSYEQYF.

This chain links TRBV25-1 with TRBJ2-3; tentatively, D is TRBD2 (5 bases). V lost 7 bases and J lost 6, with 14 bases in between. The CDR3 covers 13 residues. From germline, CDR1 is MGHDK and CDR2 SYGVNS. The CDR3: CASNSLAVDTQYF. CDR3 coding DNA: TGTGCCAGCAACTCCCTAGCCGTGGATACGCAGTATTTT. Variable domain in full (rest from reference TRBV25-1 and TRBJ2-3): EADIYQTPRYLVIGTGKKITLECSQTMGHDKMYWYQQDPGMELHLIHYSYGVNSTEKGDLSSESTVSRIRTEHFPLTLESARPSHTSQYLCASNSLAVDTQYFGPGTRLTVL.

The chain combines TRBV2 with TRBJ1-6; tentative D call: TRBD1 (6 bases). The CDR3 contains 12 residues. CDR1 is SNHLY, CDR2 FYNNEI, per germline. The ends were cut back, 6 bases at V and 10 bases at J, with 10 bases in the middle. Here the CDR3 DNA reads TGTGCCAGCAGGGACACAGGGTCACCCCTCCACTTT. The encoded protein is CASRDTGSPLHF.

In the case of this clone: Mismatch with germline at one junction end may stem from a read error. The rearrangement uses TRBV18 and TRBJ2-1; D uncertain. CDR3 length equals 11 residues. Per the germline V gene, CDR1 is KGHSH and CDR2 is LQKENI. Written as DNA, the CDR3 is TGTGCCAGCTCACCGGATATATGGGTGGTCTTC. This translates into CASSPDIWVVF.

In its sample, this clone was seen a few times. The chain employs TRBV6-1 and TRBJ1-1; D gene unclear. The CDR3 consists of 12 residues. Per the germline V gene, CDR1 is MNHNS and CDR2 is SASEGT. Between the trimmed V and J ends, which lost 2 bases and 7 bases, there was a span of 8 bases. CDR3 sequence reads: CASSERLGEAFF. CDR3 DNA sequence: TGTGCCAGCAGTGAAAGGTTGGGTGAAGCTTTCTTT.

The rearrangement joins TRBV7-9 to TRBJ1-1, with D unclear. The CDR3 length is 13 residues. The germline CDR1 and CDR2 sequences are SEHNR and FQNEAQ (reference sequence). V lost 4 bases and J lost 1, with 7 bases in between. This CDR3 reads CASSSPENTEAFF. CDR3 nucleotides: TGTGCCAGCAGCTCTCCAGAGAACACTGAAGCTTTCTTT.

This clone was seen more than once but under ten times. The chain recombines TRBV19 with TRBJ2-7, with 7 bases lining up with TRBD1. V gave up 3 bases and J gave up 4 bases; unmatched junction bases: 9. Germline CDR1 and CDR2: LNHDA and SQIVND (reference sequence). CDR3 length: 15 residues. The CDR3 DNA is TGTGCCAGTAGTATTCTCGGGACAGATACTTACGAGCAGTACTTC. This sequence encodes CASSILGTDTYEQYF.

The chain combines TRBV5-1 with TRBJ2-1; possibly TRBD1 for D (6 bases). Germline V gene lookup returns CDR1 SGHRS and CDR2 YFSETQ. This CDR3 has 17 residues. V lost 5 bases and J lost 0, with 18 bases in between. The CDR3 nucleotides are TGCGCCAGCAGGAAAGATCTGGGGGCAAGCTCCTACAATGAGCAGTTCTTC. This sequence encodes CASRKDLGASSYNEQFF. Supplemented by reference TRBV5-1 and TRBJ2-1, the full variable domain reads KAGVTQTPRYLIKTRGQQVTLSCSPISGHRSVSWYQQTPGQGLQFLFEYFSETQRNKGNFPGRFSGRQFSNSRSEMNVSTLELGDSALYLCASRKDLGASSYNEQFFGPGTRLTVL.

This clone was seen a single time. V usage is TRBV7-3 and J usage is TRBJ2-1; 10 nucleotides line up with TRBD1. Per germline, CDR1 SGHTA and CDR2 FQGTGA. With 1 base clipped from V and 13 bases from J, the junction kept 10 bases outside the gene matches. The CDR3 is 15 amino acids. CDR3 loop: CASSLRDRGAKNQFF. As DNA, the CDR3 is TGTGCCAGCAGCTTAAGGGACAGGGGTGCGAAAAATCAGTTCTTC.

The genes are TRBV7-2 and TRBJ1-1, with 7 bases identical to TRBD1. V shed 5 bases and J 5 bases; nucleotides not matched to a gene: 8. This CDR3 contains 14 residues. Per germline, CDR1 SGHTA and CDR2 FQGNSA. The CDR3 coding sequence is TGTGCCAGCAGCCCACAGGGGAGAAGGACTGAAGCTTTCTTT. Amino acid sequence: CASSPQGRRTEAFF.

The chain has TRBV11-3 and TRBJ2-3; D is possibly TRBD1 (6 bases). Germline loops: CDR1 SGHNT, CDR2 YENEEA. The CDR3 length is 15 residues. V was pared by 5 bases and J by 3 bases, with 15 bases between. The CDR3 coding sequence is TGTGCCAGCAGCCCAACAGGGTTTGGAACAGATACGCAGTATTTT. Translated: CASSPTGFGTDTQYF.

The V and J genes are TRBV18 and TRBJ1-6; D is perhaps TRBD1 (5 bases). Germline V CDR1 and CDR2: KGHSH, LQKENI. This CDR3 has 15 amino acids. The ends were cut back, 6 bases at V and 4 bases at J, with 13 bases in the middle. The CDR3 protein is CASSEDIPYNSPLHF. The CDR3 nucleotides read TGTGCCAGCTCCGAGGACATCCCGTATAATTCACCCCTCCACTTT.

The J gene is TRBJ1-2, the V gene TRBV14; unclear D gene. Germline V CDR1 and CDR2: SGHDN, FVKESK. V shed 0 bases and J shed 5 bases, with 16 bases lying between them. This CDR3 is built from 16 residues. CDR3 amino acids: CASSQDWTDRSYGYTF. CDR3 bases: TGTGCCAGCAGCCAAGACTGGACGGATAGAAGTTATGGCTACACCTTC.

This sequence joins TRBV4-3 and TRBJ1-5; a possible D gene is TRBD1 (5 bases). The CDR3 spans 15 residues. CDR1 and CDR2 (germline): LGHNA, YSLEER. V lost 0 bases and J lost 2, with 8 bases in between. The CDR3 bases are TGCGCCAGCAGCCAAGAGGGGGTGGGCAATCAGCCCCAGCATTTT. Protein sequence: CASSQEGVGNQPQHF.

The rearrangement joins TRBV7-8 to TRBJ1-5; 10 bases fit TRBD1. From germline, CDR1 is SGHVS and CDR2 FQNEAQ. The CDR3 contains 17 residues. The V gene end was trimmed by 2 bases and the J gene end by 9 bases; junction bases not matched to a gene: 13. The CDR3 loop reads CASSLTPRDRGGRPQHF. The CDR3 DNA is TGTGCCAGCAGCTTAACCCCCCGGGACAGGGGAGGGCGGCCCCAGCATTTT.

This clone appeared once. J is TRBJ2-3 and V is TRBV2; D may match TRBD1 or TRBD2 (6 bases each). Germline V gives CDR1 SNHLY, CDR2 FYNNEI. This CDR3 is 15 amino acids long. V gave up 3 bases and J gave up 5 bases, with 15 bases separating them. DNA of the CDR3: TGTGCCAGCAGTGATTATAGTGGGGGGCGAGATACGCAGTATTTT. It yields the protein CASSDYSGGRDTQYF.

The chain is built from TRBV6-5 and TRBJ1-1; possible D gene TRBD1, 5 bases. Deletions cut 4 bases from V and 0 bases from J, with 15 bases between. Germline V lookup: CDR1 MNHEY, CDR2 SVGAGI. This CDR3 contains 16 residues. This chain's CDR3 is CASSSPGGRMNTEAFF. DNA of the CDR3: TGTGCCAGCAGTTCCCCCGGGGGGAGAATGAACACTGAAGCTTTCTTT.

The CDR3 DNA reads TGTGCCAGCTCACCACGAGGGAGCAACTACGAGCAGTACTTC. It encodes CASSPRGSNYEQYF. V is TRBV18 and J is TRBJ2-7; a weak D match, TRBD2 (5 bases). V was trimmed by 1 base and J by 3 bases, leaving 10 bases between them. Looked up from germline, CDR1 is KGHSH and CDR2 is LQKENI. The CDR3 has 14 residues.

The rearrangement joins TRBV5-1 to TRBJ1-5; D not certain. Germline CDR1 is SGHRS and CDR2 is YFSETQ. Deletions cut 0 bases from V and 0 bases from J, with 1 base between. This CDR3 spans 13 amino acids. As DNA, the CDR3 is TGCGCCAGCAGCTTGGATAGCAATCAGCCCCAGCATTTT. This sequence encodes CASSLDSNQPQHF. Supplemented by reference TRBV5-1 and TRBJ1-5, the full variable domain reads KAGVTQTPRYLIKTRGQQVTLSCSPISGHRSVSWYQQTPGQGLQFLFEYFSETQRNKGNFPGRFSGRQFSNSRSEMNVSTLELGDSALYLCASSLDSNQPQHFGDGTRLSIL.

This chain connects TRBV11-3 to TRBJ2-1; possibly TRBD2 for D (5 bases). The V end was cut by 9 bases, the J end by 8 bases, with 17 bases between. The CDR3 totals 13 residues. The germline V gene encodes CDR1 SGHNT and CDR2 YENEEA. CDR3 sequence (DNA): TGTGCCAGGGGTGGTCGGGGTCTAGATGAGCAGTTCTTC. Translated, it gives CARGGRGLDEQFF. Drawing the rest from reference TRBV11-3 and TRBJ2-1, the complete variable domain is EAGVVQSPRYKIIEKKQPVAFWCNPISGHNTLYWYLQNLGQGPELLIRYENEEAVDDSQLPKDRFSAERLKGVDSTLKIQPAELGDSAVYLCARGGRGLDEQFFGPGTRLTVL.

The gene calls are TRBV19 and TRBJ1-1; maybe TRBD1 (6 bases). Germline assignment: CDR1 LNHDA and CDR2 SQIVND (reference sequence). Trimming pared 9 bases from V and 1 base from J, leaving 24 bases between. The CDR3 runs to 17 residues. The CDR3 region is CASRSILLGGPNTEAFF. CDR3 DNA: TGTGCCAGCCGCTCAATTCTCCTCGGGGGGCCGAACACTGAAGCTTTCTTT.

This rearrangement joins TRBV9 to TRBJ2-2; no definite D call. Germline CDR1 reads SGDLS; CDR2 reads YYNGEE. The CDR3 spans 15 residues. The ends were cut back, 2 bases at V and 0 bases at J, with 8 bases in the middle. CDR3 nucleotides: TGTGCCAGCAGCGTTGGATCCGCGAACACCGGGGAGCTGTTTTTT. This translates into CASSVGSANTGELFF.

The chain links TRBV6-5 to TRBJ1-1; TRBD1 might be the D (6 bases). Deletions cut 10 bases from V and 0 bases from J, with 18 bases between. Per the germline V gene, CDR1 is MNHEY and CDR2 is SVGAGI. This CDR3 has 15 residues. The CDR3 reads CATPGENYMNTEAFF. DNA for the CDR3: TGTGCCACCCCAGGGGAGAATTACATGAACACTGAAGCTTTCTTT.

The V gene is TRBV7-2, the J gene TRBJ1-5, with D maybe TRBD1 (5 bases). V lost 3 bases, J lost 3 bases, and 12 bases lay in between. The CDR3 has 15 residues. Germline V gene sequence: CDR1 SGHTA, CDR2 FQGNSA. CDR3 sequence: CASSLVGQNNQPQHF. CDR3 sequence (DNA): TGTGCCAGCAGCTTGGTCGGACAAAACAATCAGCCCCAGCATTTT. The full variable domain, its missing parts supplied by reference TRBV7-2 and TRBJ1-5, is GAGVSQSPSNKVTEKGKDVELRCDPISGHTALYWYRQSLGQGLEFLIYFQGNSAPDKSGLPSDRFSAERTGGSVSTLTIQRTQQEDSAVYLCASSLVGQNNQPQHFGDGTRLSIL.

The J gene is TRBJ1-1, the V gene TRBV30, with D perhaps TRBD1 (5 bases). The CDR3 consists of 13 residues. Germline CDR1 is GTSNPN and CDR2 is SVGIG (reference sequence). The germline V and J ends were trimmed by 3 bases and 2 bases, with 10 bases remaining between them. The CDR3 spells CAWRFQGNTEAFF. The CDR3 DNA is TGTGCCTGGAGGTTCCAGGGAAACACTGAAGCTTTCTTT. Variable domain in full (rest from reference TRBV30 and TRBJ1-1): SQTIHQWPATLVQPVGSPLSLECTVEGTSNPNLYWYRQAAGRGLQLLFYSVGIGQISSEVPQNLSASRPQDRQFILSSKKLLLSDSGFYLCAWRFQGNTEAFFGQGTRLTVV.

Concerning this clone itself: One end of the junction fails to match germline, which may point to a read error. The rearrangement links TRBV5-4 to TRBJ1-1, with 10 nucleotides matching TRBD1. The CDR3 extends over 14 amino acids. Germline lookup yields CDR1 SGHNT and CDR2 YYREEE (reference sequence). The CDR3 reads CASRTGGVNTEAFF. CDR3 nucleotide sequence: TGTGCCAGCAGGACAGGGGGCGTGAATACTGAAGCTTTCTTT.